This T cell receptor (beta chain) was sequenced in a study of tumor and adjacent non-tumor tissue in lung cancer. Study summary: Histology: around 13 adenocarcinoma, a couple of squamous cell carcinoma, 1 small cell lung cancer. Broader study findings: Tumor repertoires had a smaller top 100 clone share than normal lung.

This CDR3 comprises 12 residues. CDR1 is SGHNT, CDR2 YYREEE, per germline (reference sequence). The library came from three nested PCR rounds adapted from ARM-PCR protocols. TCRdb used MiXCR to reprocess the multiplex PCR reads, holding one entry per CDR3 protein. The table has over 110,000 distinct CDR3 sequences, approximately 70% seen once. As to this clonotype: The antigen remains unidentified. This may stem from a read error, because a much larger clone lies one nucleotide away.

The template was RNA from unsorted bulk tissue. Source material: lung tumor tissue. This clonotype was sampled from a man aged 55 to 69 with small cell lung cancer. This chain uses TRBV5-4 with TRBJ2-3; D unresolved. Written as DNA, the CDR3 is TGTGCCAGCAGCTTGGGTACAGATACGCAGTTTTTT. Translated: CASSLGTDTQFF.